Listed below are T cell receptor beta chains from one sample, sequenced in a study of blood T cell repertoires in COVID-19. Repertoires were generated with immunoSEQ multiplex PCR, while TCRdb's copy carries only in-frame clones and drops some. The sample has approximately 490,000 clones, about 90% seen once. Sequencing was done on a sample of PBMCs or T cells enriched from blood (not recorded which). Source of these receptors: a woman aged 18-29 years who had recovered from COVID-19. The conserved cysteine and the conserved F or W are not part of the CDR3 here. Each record gives: J gene, V gene, CDR3 length, CDR3 protein.

j_gene: TRBJ1-5
v_gene: TRBV19
len: 11
CDR3aa: ASTFSGNQPQH

j_gene: TRBJ2-7
v_gene: TRBV10-1
len: 15
CDR3aa: ASSESRTGGSYYEQY

j_gene: TRBJ2-3
v_gene: TRBV7-2
len: 15
CDR3aa: ASSLREAGAYTDTQY

j_gene: TRBJ2-2
v_gene: TRBV5-4
len: 12
CDR3aa: ASSLPGQSGELF

j_gene: TRBJ2-7
v_gene: TRBV5-6
len: 12
CDR3aa: ASSFTGNSYEQY

j_gene: TRBJ1-2
v_gene: TRBV6-5
len: 10
CDR3aa: ASRAGINGYT

j_gene: TRBJ1-5
v_gene: TRBV5-1
len: 14
CDR3aa: ASLRTAGISNQPQH

j_gene: TRBJ2-6
v_gene: TRBV12-5
len: 19
CDR3aa: ASGLVPKEEPTHSGANVLT

j_gene: TRBJ2-3
v_gene: TRBV2
len: 12
CDR3aa: ASSLIQGADTQY

j_gene: TRBJ1-2
v_gene: TRBV10-3
len: 11
CDR3aa: AISGEGQRGYT

j_gene: TRBJ2-1
v_gene: TRBV20-1
len: 11
CDR3aa: SASSGANNEQF

j_gene: TRBJ1-5
v_gene: TRBV12-3/TRBV12-4
len: 11
CDR3aa: ASSLAEGTPQH

j_gene: TRBJ1-3
v_gene: TRBV19
len: 12
CDR3aa: ASSIQGAGNTIY